A few counts support the clone carrying this T cell receptor (beta chain). Its antigen is unidentified. The data originate from a study of CD8+ T cells in alopecia areata. Once RNA had been extracted, it was reverse transcribed into cDNA to act as the sequencing template. The method was immunoSEQ multiplex PCR; TCRdb's version includes in-frame clones alone and lacks a portion of them. Altogether 150,000 to 200,000 clones are present, about 60% being singletons, with the ten largest covering over 12%. Trimming cost V 0 bases and J 6 bases, with 6 bases left between them. From germline, CDR1 is GTSNPN and CDR2 SVGIG (reference sequence). This CDR3 comprises 11 residues. Findings of the study overall: Resident alphabeta T cells of normal skin are also sequenced in scalp samples. Possibly because of HLA-related factors, TCR sharing was less clear across patients than in mice.

This chain joins TRBV30 and TRBJ2-7, with D maybe TRBD2 (5 bases). The sample here was CD4+ T cells sorted from blood, taken at week 0. The TCR sequence derives from a human donor with alopecia areata. The CDR3 sequence: CAWSVGSEQYF. CDR3 coding DNA: TGTGCCTGGAGTGTTGGGAGCGAGCAGTACTTC.